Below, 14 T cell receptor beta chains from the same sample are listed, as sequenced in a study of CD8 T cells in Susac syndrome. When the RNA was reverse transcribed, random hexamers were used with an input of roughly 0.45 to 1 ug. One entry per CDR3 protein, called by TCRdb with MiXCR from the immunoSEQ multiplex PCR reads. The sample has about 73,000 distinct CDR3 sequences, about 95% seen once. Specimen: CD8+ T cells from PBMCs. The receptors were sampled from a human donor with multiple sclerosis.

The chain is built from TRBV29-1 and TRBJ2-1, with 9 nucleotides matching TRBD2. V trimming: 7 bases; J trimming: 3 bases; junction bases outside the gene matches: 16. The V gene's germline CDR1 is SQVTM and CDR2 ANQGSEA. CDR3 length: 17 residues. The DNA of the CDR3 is TGCAGCGCCGAAGGCCTAGCGGGATTTAAGGACTACAATGAGCAGTTCTTC. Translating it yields CSAEGLAGFKDYNEQFF.

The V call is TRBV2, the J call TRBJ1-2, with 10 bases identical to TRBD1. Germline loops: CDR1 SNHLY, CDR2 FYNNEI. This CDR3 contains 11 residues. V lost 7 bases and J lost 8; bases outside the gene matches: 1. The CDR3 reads CASMGQGGYTF. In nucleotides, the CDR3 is TGTGCCAGCATGGGACAGGGGGGCTACACCTTC.

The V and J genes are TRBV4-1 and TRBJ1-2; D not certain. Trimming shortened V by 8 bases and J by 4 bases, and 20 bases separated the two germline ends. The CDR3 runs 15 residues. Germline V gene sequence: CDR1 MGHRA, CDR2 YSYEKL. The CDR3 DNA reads TGCGCCAGCCGCTCTGCACTTACCGATCCCTATGGCTACACCTTC. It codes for CASRSALTDPYGYTF.

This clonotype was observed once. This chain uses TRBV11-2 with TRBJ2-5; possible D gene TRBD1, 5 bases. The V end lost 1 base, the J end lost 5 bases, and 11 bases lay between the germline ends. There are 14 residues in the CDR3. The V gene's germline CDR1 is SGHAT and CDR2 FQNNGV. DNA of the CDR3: TGTGCCAGCAGCTTAGTGTGGGGCGCGGAGACCCAGTACTTC. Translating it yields CASSLVWGAETQYF.

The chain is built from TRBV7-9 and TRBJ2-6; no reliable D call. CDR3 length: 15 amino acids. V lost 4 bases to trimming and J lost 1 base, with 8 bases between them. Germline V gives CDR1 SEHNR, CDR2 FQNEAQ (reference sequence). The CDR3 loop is CASSSSGSGANVLTF. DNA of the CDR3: TGTGCCAGCAGCTCATCAGGTTCTGGGGCCAACGTCCTGACTTTC.

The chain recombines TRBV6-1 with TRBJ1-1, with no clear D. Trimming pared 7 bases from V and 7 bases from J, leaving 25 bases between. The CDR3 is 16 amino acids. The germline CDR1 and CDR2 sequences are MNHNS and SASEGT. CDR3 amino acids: CASKTTLFGSSGEAFF. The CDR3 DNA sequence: TGTGCCAGCAAAACTACACTATTCGGGTCCAGTGGTGAAGCTTTCTTT.

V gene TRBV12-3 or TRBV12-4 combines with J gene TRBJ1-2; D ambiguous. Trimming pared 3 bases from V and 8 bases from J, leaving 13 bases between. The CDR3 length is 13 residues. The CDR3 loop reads CASSLSRMWGYTF. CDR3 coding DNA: TGTGCCAGCAGTTTGAGCCGAATGTGGGGCTACACCTTC.

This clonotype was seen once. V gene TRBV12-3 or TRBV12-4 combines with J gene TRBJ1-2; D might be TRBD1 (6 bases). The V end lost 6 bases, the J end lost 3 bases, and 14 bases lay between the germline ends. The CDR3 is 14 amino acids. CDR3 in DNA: TGTGCCAGCAGCCAAGAGGACAGCCACTATGGCTACACCTTC. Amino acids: CASSQEDSHYGYTF.

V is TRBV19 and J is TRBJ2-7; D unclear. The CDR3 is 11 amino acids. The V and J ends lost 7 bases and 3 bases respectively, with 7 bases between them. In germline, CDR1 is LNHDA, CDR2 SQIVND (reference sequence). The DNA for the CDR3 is TGTGCCAGTACAGACGGCTACGAGCAGTACTTC. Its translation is CASTDGYEQYF.

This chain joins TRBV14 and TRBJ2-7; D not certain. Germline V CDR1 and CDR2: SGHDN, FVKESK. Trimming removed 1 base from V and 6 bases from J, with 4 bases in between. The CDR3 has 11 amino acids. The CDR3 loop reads CASSQGPEQYF. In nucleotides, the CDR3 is TGTGCCAGCAGCCAAGGCCCCGAGCAGTACTTC.

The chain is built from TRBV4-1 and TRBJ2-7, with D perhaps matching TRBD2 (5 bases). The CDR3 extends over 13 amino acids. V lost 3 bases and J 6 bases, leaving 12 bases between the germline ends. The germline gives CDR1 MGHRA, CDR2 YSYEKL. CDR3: CASSQPSGIEQYF. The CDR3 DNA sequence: TGCGCCAGCAGCCAGCCGTCGGGAATCGAGCAGTACTTC.

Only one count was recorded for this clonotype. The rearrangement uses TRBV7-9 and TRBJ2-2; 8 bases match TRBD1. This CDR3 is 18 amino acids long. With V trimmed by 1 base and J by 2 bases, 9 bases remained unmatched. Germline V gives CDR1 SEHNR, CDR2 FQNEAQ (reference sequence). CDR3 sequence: CASSLGEPDRVNTGELFF. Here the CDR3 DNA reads TGTGCCAGCAGCTTAGGAGAACCGGACAGGGTAAACACCGGGGAGCTGTTTTTT.

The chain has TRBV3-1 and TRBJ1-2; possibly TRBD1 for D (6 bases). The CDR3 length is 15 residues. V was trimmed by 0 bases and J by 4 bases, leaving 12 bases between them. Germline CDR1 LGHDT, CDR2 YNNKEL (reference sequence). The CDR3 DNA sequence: TGTGCCAGCAGCCAAGACCCGGACAGCATCTATGGCTACACCTTC. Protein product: CASSQDPDSIYGYTF.

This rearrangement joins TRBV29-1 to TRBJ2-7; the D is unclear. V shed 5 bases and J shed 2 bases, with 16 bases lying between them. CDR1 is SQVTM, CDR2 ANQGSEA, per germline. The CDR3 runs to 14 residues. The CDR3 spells CSVLSGKATYEQYF. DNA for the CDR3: TGCAGCGTTCTAAGTGGAAAGGCCACCTACGAGCAGTACTTC.